The 22 T cell receptor beta chains in this list originate from one sample, sequenced in a study of blood T cell repertoires in COVID-19. TCRdb's copy holds only in-frame clones and misses some; the assay was immunoSEQ multiplex PCR. The sample contains some 85,000 clones, 78% of which appear only once. The sample comprised peripheral blood. These receptors all come from a man between 65 and 85 years old with COVID-19, enrolled during active disease.

This chain connects TRBV12-5 to TRBJ2-7; D perhaps matches TRBD2 (6 bases). CDR3 length: 13 residues. Trimming shortened V by 2 bases and J by 4 bases, and 9 bases separated the two germline ends. Germline CDR1 LGHNT, CDR2 FRNRAP. The CDR3 here is CASGLSRGYEQYF. As DNA, the CDR3 is TGTGCTAGTGGTTTGAGCCGGGGGTACGAGCAGTACTTC.

CDR3 in amino acids: CASSFGRYNEQFF. The CDR3 nucleotides read TGTGCCAGCAGTTTTGGGAGGTACAATGAGCAGTTCTTC. The chain links TRBV12-3 or TRBV12-4 to TRBJ2-1, with D possibly matching TRBD2 (6 bases). The CDR3 length is 13 residues. V was pared by 3 bases and J by 4 bases, with 7 bases between.

This clone has only one observation. The V call is TRBV11-2, the J call TRBJ1-3; D ambiguous. With 2 bases removed from V and 2 bases from J, the gap between germline ends came to 13 bases. Germline CDR1 is SGHAT and CDR2 is FQNNGV. CDR3 length: 16 amino acids. The CDR3 DNA reads TGTGCCAGCAGCTTACTAACAGTCCAACCTGGAAACACCATATATTTT. Its translation is CASSLLTVQPGNTIYF. The whole variable domain, filled in from reference TRBV11-2 and TRBJ1-3, reads EAGVAQSPRYKIIEKRQSVAFWCNPISGHATLYWYQQILGQGPKLLIQFQNNGVVDDSQLPKDRFSAERLKGVDSTLKIQPAKLEDSAVYLCASSLLTVQPGNTIYFGEGSWLTVV.

The rearrangement links TRBV5-4 to TRBJ2-4, with D maybe TRBD2 (6 bases). Germline CDR1 and CDR2: SGHNT and YYREEE (reference sequence). Trimming left V 4 bases short and J 2 bases short, with 22 bases between. The CDR3 spans 18 residues. CDR3 protein: CASSPRLLRGATKNIQYF. In DNA form, the CDR3 reads TGTGCCAGCAGCCCTCGTCTCCTGCGCGGGGCCACCAAAAACATTCAGTACTTC. Complete variable domain (other parts from reference TRBV5-4 and TRBJ2-4): ETGVTQSPTHLIKTRGQQVTLRCSSQSGHNTVSWYQQALGQGPQFIFQYYREEENGRGNFPPRFSGLQFPNYSSELNVNALELDDSALYLCASSPRLLRGATKNIQYFGAGTRLSVL.

Comments on this clone: Since a far larger clone is one base different, this is likely a read error. J is TRBJ2-7 and V is TRBV6-5; D gene uncertain. This CDR3 region has 15 residues. Germline CDR1 and CDR2: MNHEY and SVGAGI. The CDR3 reads CACSYFLGPTYEQYF. The CDR3 nucleotides read TGTGCCTGCAGTTACTTTTTGGGCCCCACCTACGAGCAGTACTTC.

This clone was observed a handful of times. In DNA, the CDR3 is TGTGCCAGCAGCGGACTGAGCAATCAGCCCCAGCATTTT. It is translated as CASSGLSNQPQHF. The chain joins TRBV7-8 to TRBJ1-5; D gene ambiguous. V was trimmed by 5 bases and J by 1 base, leaving 6 bases between them. Germline V lookup: CDR1 SGHVS, CDR2 FQNEAQ. There are 13 residues in the CDR3.

V gene TRBV18 combines with J gene TRBJ1-1, with 9 bases identical to TRBD1. Looked up from germline, CDR1 is KGHSH and CDR2 is LQKENI. The J segment lost 0 bases and the V segment lost 3 bases, leaving 5 bases of the junction unmatched. CDR3 length: 16 residues. The CDR3 DNA follows: TGTGCCAGCTCACCCGTACAGGGGGCGATGAACACTGAAGCTTTCTTT. Protein: CASSPVQGAMNTEAFF.

V and J are TRBV5-4 and TRBJ1-2, with 8 bases lining up with TRBD1. CDR3 length: 15 residues. Germline CDR1 and CDR2: SGHNT and YYREEE (reference sequence). J lost 4 bases, V lost 4 bases, and 9 bases had no gene match. CDR3 region: CASSPTGQGLYGYTF. CDR3 coding DNA: TGTGCCAGCAGCCCGACCGGACAGGGACTCTATGGCTACACCTTC.

The chain recombines TRBV10-3 with TRBJ2-3; 8 nucleotides agree with TRBD2. J gave up 0 bases and V 6 bases, and 2 bases lay outside the gene matches. Per the germline V gene, CDR1 is ENHRY and CDR2 is SYGVKD. The CDR3 has 14 residues. CDR3 coding DNA: TGTGCCATCAGGGAGCGGGGGAGCACAGATACGCAGTATTTT. This translates into CAIRERGSTDTQYF.

This chain uses TRBV4-2 with TRBJ1-2; D is unclear. This CDR3 comprises 17 residues. V lost 0 bases to trimming and J lost 1 base, with 15 bases between them. The V gene's germline CDR1 is LGHNA and CDR2 YNFKEQ. CDR3 DNA sequence: TGTGCCAGCAGCCAAGAGTTGAGGACGGGAAATAACTATGGCTACACCTTC. Protein sequence: CASSQELRTGNNYGYTF.

The V call is TRBV11-2, the J call TRBJ1-2; possibly TRBD1 for D (6 bases). Germline CDR1 reads SGHAT; CDR2 reads FQNNGV. Trimming removed 2 bases from V and 2 bases from J, with 6 bases in between. The CDR3 totals 13 residues. CDR3 DNA sequence: TGTGCCAGCAGCTTACAGGGGAACTATGGCTACACCTTC. Translated, it gives CASSLQGNYGYTF.

This sequence joins TRBV5-4 and TRBJ1-2; 7 bases fit TRBD1. After removal of 3 bases from V and 5 bases from J, the junction contained 4 bases not matched to a gene. The CDR3 consists of 13 residues. Germline V gene lookup returns CDR1 SGHNT and CDR2 YYREEE (reference sequence). Here the CDR3 DNA reads TGTGCCAGCAGCTCCCAACAGGGGTATGGCTACACCTTC. Amino acid sequence: CASSSQQGYGYTF.

V gene TRBV2 combines with J gene TRBJ2-3; weak D call: TRBD2 (5 bases). The germline V gene has CDR1 SNHLY and CDR2 FYNNEI. V lost 7 bases, J lost 0 bases, and 11 bases lay in between. This CDR3 comprises 14 residues. This chain's CDR3 is CASTKRSSTDTQYF. In nucleotides, the CDR3 is TGTGCCAGCACCAAGCGGAGCAGCACAGATACGCAGTATTTT.

The rearrangement links TRBV7-2 to TRBJ1-2; 11 bases are a match to TRBD1. The CDR3 sequence is 14 residues long. Trimming at V came to 6 bases and at J to 3 bases, leaving 3 bases not matched to a gene. CDR1 and CDR2 (germline): SGHTA, FQGNSA. In nucleotides, the CDR3 is TGTGCCAGCAGACGGACAGGGGGCGACTATGGCTACACCTTC. This gives the protein CASRRTGGDYGYTF.

The rearrangement uses TRBV9 and TRBJ1-2; the D is unclear. There are 14 residues in the CDR3. Trimming removed 4 bases at V and 4 bases at J, with 14 bases between. Per germline, CDR1 SGDLS and CDR2 YYNGEE. This CDR3 reads CASSPHKEGYGYTF. CDR3 bases: TGTGCCAGCAGCCCCCATAAGGAGGGCTATGGCTACACCTTC. Supplemented by reference TRBV9 and TRBJ1-2, the full variable domain reads DSGVTQTPKHLITATGQRVTLRCSPRSGDLSVYWYQQSLDQGLQFLIQYYNGEERAKGNILERFSAQQFPDLHSELNLSSLELGDSALYFCASSPHKEGYGYTFGSGTRLTVV.

In this sample, this clone turned up a few times. This rearrangement joins TRBV24-1 to TRBJ2-1; 7 bases agree with TRBD2. Germline V lookup: CDR1 KGHDR, CDR2 SFDVKD. CDR3 length: 15 amino acids. V trimming: 9 bases; J trimming: 6 bases; junction bases outside the gene matches: 13. This CDR3 reads CATATASGPSNEQFF. For the CDR3, the DNA is TGTGCCACCGCTACCGCTAGCGGACCTTCCAATGAGCAGTTCTTC.

This clone was detected a few times. The V call is TRBV7-8, the J call TRBJ1-2, with 9 bases matching TRBD1. Germline V gene lookup returns CDR1 SGHVS and CDR2 FQNEAQ. With 5 bases clipped from V and 6 bases from J, the junction kept 10 bases outside the gene matches. The CDR3 totals 15 residues. The CDR3 coding sequence is TGTGCCAGCAGCACGCTCCGGGACAGGGTACATGGCTACACCTTC. It codes for CASSTLRDRVHGYTF.

CDR3 sequence reads: CASSVGVSGRAADTQYF. The CDR3 nucleotides are TGTGCCAGCAGCGTAGGGGTAAGCGGGAGGGCCGCAGATACGCAGTATTTT. The chain links TRBV9 to TRBJ2-3, with 10 bases lining up with TRBD2. Trimming took 0 bases from V and 4 from J; bases not matched to a gene: 8. Germline CDR1 and CDR2: SGDLS and YYNGEE. The CDR3 runs 17 residues.

This clone has a handful of counts. The CDR3, as DNA: TGTGCCAGCAGCCCGGGACTAGCCTTAAATACGCAGTATTTT. Translating gives CASSPGLALNTQYF. The rearrangement links TRBV7-2 to TRBJ2-3; 9 bases line up with TRBD2. Germline values: CDR1 SGHTA, CDR2 FQGNSA. The length of the CDR3 is 14 residues. V trimming: 5 bases; J trimming: 7 bases; junction bases outside the gene matches: 7.

This chain uses TRBV5-6 with TRBJ2-3, with 7 positions matching TRBD2. Per the germline V gene, CDR1 is SGHDT and CDR2 is YYEEEE. CDR3 length equals 15 residues. The V gene end was trimmed by 2 bases and the J gene end by 3 bases; junction bases not matched to a gene: 6. CDR3 DNA sequence: TGTGCCAGCAGCTTATGGCTAGCGGCAACAGATACGCAGTATTTT. It translates to CASSLWLAATDTQYF.

The gene calls are TRBV6-2 or TRBV6-3 and TRBJ1-2, with 7 bases matching TRBD1. Germline V gene lookup returns CDR1 MNHEY and CDR2 SVGEGT. The CDR3 sequence is 16 residues long. With 0 bases clipped from V and 4 bases from J, the junction kept 8 bases outside the gene matches. In DNA, the CDR3 is TGTGCCAGCAGTTACTCGATGAGGGGGCGCGGCTATGGCTACACCTTC. It yields the protein CASSYSMRGRGYGYTF.

Only one count was recorded for this clone. V usage is TRBV19 and J usage is TRBJ1-2; D unresolved. The germline V gene encodes CDR1 LNHDA and CDR2 SQIVND (reference sequence). V was trimmed by 6 bases and J by 4 bases, leaving 21 bases between them. This CDR3 is 16 amino acids long. CDR3 in DNA: TGTGCCAGTAGCACCGCCCAGGCGGGAAGAACCTATGGCTACACCTTC. Translated: CASSTAQAGRTYGYTF.